These 27 T cell receptor beta chains share one sample of origin, sequenced in a study of T cells in Graves' hyperthyroidism and ophthalmopathy. It was RNA transcripts that yielded the amplified TCR beta CDR3 regions. The HTBI primer set served for first-round RT-PCR of the TCR CDR3. TCRdb re-called the multiplex PCR reads with MiXCR, one entry per CDR3 protein. The sample has fewer than 350,000 distinct CDR3 sequences, more than 10% seen once. Specimen: blood. The receptors here all came from a woman in her twenties or thirties with Graves' hyperthyroidism that later progressed to Graves' ophthalmopathy.

This clonotype was counted ten times or more. V gene TRBV27 combines with J gene TRBJ1-1, with TRBD1 matching over 8 bases. CDR1 is MNHEY and CDR2 is SMNVEV in the germline V gene (reference sequence). V was pared by 6 bases and J by 6 bases, with 6 bases of the junction left unmatched. The CDR3 extends over 13 amino acids. The CDR3 reads CASRRQGKAEAFF. The CDR3 DNA sequence: TGTGCCAGCAGGAGACAGGGGAAGGCTGAAGCTTTCTTT.

This clonotype showed up many times. The chain uses TRBV20-1 and TRBJ2-3; D not certain. V gave up 3 bases and J gave up 5 bases, with 3 bases separating them. The germline V gene encodes CDR1 DFQATT and CDR2 SNEGSKA (reference sequence). This CDR3 has 10 residues. The CDR3 DNA follows: TGCAGTGCTAGTGTAGATACGCAGTATTTT. This gives the protein CSASVDTQYF.

This clonotype was recorded at least ten times. The genes are TRBV4-2 and TRBJ2-3, with 12 nucleotides matching TRBD2. Germline V lookup: CDR1 LGHNA, CDR2 YNFKEQ. V gave up 0 bases and J gave up 4 bases; unmatched junction bases: 5. This CDR3 is built from 17 residues. The CDR3 nucleotides are TGTGCCAGCAGCCAAGACCTAGCGGGAGGGGGTGCAGATACGCAGTATTTT. Protein sequence: CASSQDLAGGGADTQYF.

This clonotype came up many times. This chain joins TRBV7-9 and TRBJ1-2; no firm D call. V lost 1 base, J lost 2 bases, and 8 bases lay in between. The length of the CDR3 is 14 residues. Germline CDR1 SEHNR, CDR2 FQNEAQ (reference sequence). The chain's CDR3 is CASSLVGQNYGYTF. CDR3 sequence (DNA): TGTGCCAGCAGCTTAGTAGGGCAGAACTATGGCTACACCTTC.

The rearrangement uses TRBV6-5 and TRBJ2-1; a weak D match, TRBD2 (6 bases). Per the germline V gene, CDR1 is MNHEY and CDR2 is SVGAGI. V was cut by 3 bases and J by 7 bases, with 19 bases left in between. CDR3 length: 16 amino acids. CDR3 nucleotides: TGTGCCAGCAGTTATGGGGGGAGAAGAATGTTGAATGAGCAGTTCTTC. It encodes CASSYGGRRMLNEQFF.

This clonotype was detected ten times or more. The rearrangement joins TRBV7-9 to TRBJ2-7; 15 bases line up with TRBD2. The V segment lost 0 bases and the J segment 5 bases; nucleotides outside the gene matches: 14. In germline, CDR1 is SEHNR, CDR2 FQNEAQ (reference sequence). There are 20 residues in the CDR3. The CDR3: CASSLAGDARTSGRGHEQYF. DNA of the CDR3: TGTGCCAGCAGCTTAGCCGGGGACGCCCGGACTAGCGGGAGGGGCCACGAGCAGTACTTC.

The rearrangement links TRBV20-1 to TRBJ2-1, with 9 bases lining up with TRBD2. The V segment lost 5 bases and the J segment 8 bases; nucleotides outside the gene matches: 7. Germline CDR1 reads DFQATT; CDR2 reads SNEGSKA (reference sequence). The CDR3 loop spans 13 amino acids. The CDR3 here is CSAQTGTSHEQFF. CDR3 sequence (DNA): TGCAGTGCTCAAACCGGGACTAGCCATGAGCAGTTCTTC.

This clonotype was seen ten or more times. CDR3 DNA sequence: TGTGCCAGCAGTCCTCACGGACCCCGGGAGACCCAGTACTTC. Protein product: CASSPHGPRETQYF. The rearrangement joins TRBV2 to TRBJ2-5, with D unresolved. The CDR3 runs 14 residues. Trimming removed 5 bases at V and 5 bases at J, with 15 bases between. Germline loops: CDR1 SNHLY, CDR2 FYNNEI.

The chain carries TRBV19 and TRBJ1-2; D is possibly TRBD1 (6 bases). Germline CDR1 is LNHDA and CDR2 is SQIVND (reference sequence). The CDR3 has 12 amino acids. Trimming took off 5 bases at V and 8 bases at J, with 12 bases between the two ends. The CDR3 region has the DNA TGTGCCAGTAGTCTGCAGGGGACCGGCTACACCTTC. It is translated as CASSLQGTGYTF.

The table lists this clonotype with a few counts. This sequence joins TRBV6-5 and TRBJ1-6; maybe TRBD1 (5 bases). The CDR3 totals 15 residues. Germline CDR1 and CDR2: MNHEY and SVGAGI. V was pared by 2 bases and J by 6 bases, with 11 bases between. The CDR3 bases are TGTGCCAGCAGTTACGAGGGACGGTCTAATTCACCCCTCCACTTT. This sequence encodes CASSYEGRSNSPLHF.

Notes on this clonotype: One base away lies a much larger clone, so this may be a sequencing read error. The rearrangement joins TRBV7-9 to TRBJ1-5; no firm D call. Germline CDR1 is SEHNR and CDR2 is FQNEAQ (reference sequence). V lost 5 bases and J lost 2, with 16 bases in between. The CDR3 sequence is 16 residues long. The CDR3 nucleotides read TGTGCCAGCAGCCCTAGGATGGGGAGCGGCAATCAGCCCCAGCATTTT. This gives the protein CASSPRMGSGNQPQHF. The whole variable domain, remainder taken from reference TRBV7-9 and TRBJ1-5, is DTGVSQNPRHKITKRGQNVTFRCDPISEHNRLYWYRQTLGQGPEFLTYFQNEAQLEKSRLLSDRFSAERPKGSFSTLEIQRTEQGDSAMYLCASSPRMGSGNQPQHFGDGTRLSIL.

This clonotype was recorded many times. The rearrangement joins TRBV6-2 or TRBV6-3 to TRBJ2-2; 8 bases match TRBD2. The trim removed 5 bases at V and 4 bases at J, leaving 6 bases unmatched. The CDR3 is 15 residues long. Germline CDR1 is MNHEY and CDR2 is SVGEGT. CDR3 protein: CASSPGLGFTGELFF. The CDR3 nucleotides read TGTGCCAGCAGTCCGGGACTAGGGTTCACCGGGGAGCTGTTTTTT.

This clonotype was counted many times. The chain employs TRBV7-2 and TRBJ1-5, with D possibly matching TRBD1 (5 bases). Germline values: CDR1 SGHTA, CDR2 FQGNSA. CDR3 length equals 17 residues. Trimming shortened V by 3 bases and J by 6 bases, and 21 bases separated the two germline ends. CDR3 sequence reads: CASSFNRDSIGRQPQHF. CDR3 DNA sequence: TGTGCCAGCAGCTTCAACCGGGACTCGATCGGTCGTCAGCCCCAGCATTTT.

This clonotype appeared many times. V usage is TRBV20-1 and J usage is TRBJ2-7; maybe TRBD2 (5 bases). Germline assignment: CDR1 DFQATT and CDR2 SNEGSKA (reference sequence). The length of the CDR3 is 13 residues. Trimming stripped 0 bases from V and 2 bases from J, with 8 bases between. The CDR3 loop is CSARETGTYEQYF. The DNA of the CDR3 is TGCAGTGCTAGAGAGACGGGAACCTACGAGCAGTACTTC.

This clonotype was seen only a few times. This clone may be a read error of a much larger clone one base away. The V call is TRBV30, the J call TRBJ2-1; the match to TRBD1 covers 9 bases. CDR1 is GTSNPN and CDR2 is SVGIG in the germline V gene (reference sequence). The CDR3 has 14 amino acids. DNA for the CDR3: TGTGCCTGGAGGGGAGTTGACAGGGGGAATGGGCAGTTCTTC. Residues: CAWRGVDRGNGQFF.

V usage is TRBV4-1 and J usage is TRBJ2-1; the D gene is possibly TRBD1 (6 bases). The V end was cut by 0 bases, the J end by 6 bases, with 18 bases between. Germline V CDR1 and CDR2: MGHRA, YSYEKL. CDR3 length equals 17 residues. This chain's CDR3 is CASSQEGWSGQVNEQFF. Here the CDR3 DNA reads TGCGCCAGCAGCCAAGAGGGGTGGTCGGGACAAGTCAATGAGCAGTTCTTC.

This clonotype was observed a handful of times. This rearrangement joins TRBV4-2 to TRBJ2-2; no reliable D call. V lost 1 base and J 7 bases, leaving 4 bases between the germline ends. The germline CDR1 and CDR2 sequences are LGHNA and YNFKEQ. This CDR3 spans 12 amino acids. CDR3 region: CASSQVGGELFF. CDR3 sequence (DNA): TGTGCCAGCAGCCAAGTCGGCGGGGAGCTGTTTTTT.

The table lists this clonotype with many counts. The V and J genes are TRBV12-3 or TRBV12-4 and TRBJ2-7; no definite D call. This CDR3 has 12 residues. The V gene lost 3 bases and the J gene lost 9 bases, with 12 bases spanning the gap. In nucleotides, the CDR3 is TGTGCCAGCAGTTTGGACCGGTTCGGGCAGTACTTC. It yields the protein CASSLDRFGQYF.

This clonotype came up many times. The J gene is TRBJ2-7, the V gene TRBV4-2; TRBD2 matches at 13 bases. With 5 bases clipped from V and 4 bases from J, the junction kept 17 bases outside the gene matches. CDR1 LGHNA and CDR2 YNFKEQ come from the germline V gene. CDR3 length: 19 amino acids. The CDR3 sequence is CASSDSTGTSGTRGYEQYF. The CDR3 DNA sequence: TGTGCCAGCAGCGACAGTACCGGGACTAGCGGGACTCGGGGATACGAGCAGTACTTC.

This clonotype has just a few counts. This chain joins TRBV4-1 and TRBJ2-1; 7 bases fit TRBD2. Germline V gives CDR1 MGHRA, CDR2 YSYEKL. The V segment lost 1 base and the J segment 0 bases; nucleotides outside the gene matches: 6. This CDR3 comprises 17 residues. CDR3 amino acids: CASSQATTSHSYNEQFF. CDR3 nucleotides: TGCGCCAGCAGCCAAGCAACGACTAGCCACTCCTACAATGAGCAGTTCTTC.

This chain connects TRBV7-2 to TRBJ2-3; no clear D gene. CDR1 is SGHTA and CDR2 is FQGNSA in the germline V gene. The CDR3 covers 14 residues. V lost 5 bases and J lost 4, with 13 bases in between. As DNA, the CDR3 is TGTGCCAGCAGCCCCCCTCCCGGAGCAGATACGCAGTATTTT. Its translation: CASSPPPGADTQYF.

This clonotype was observed at least ten times. The CDR3, as DNA: TGTGCCAGCAGTCCCCTCGTAGAGATAGGGATTGGTGGCTACACCTTC. Translation gives CASSPLVEIGIGGYTF. The rearrangement joins TRBV28 to TRBJ1-2; D not resolved. V lost 5 bases to trimming and J lost 7 bases, with 23 bases between them. CDR1 and CDR2 (germline): MDHEN, SYDVKM. This CDR3 comprises 16 residues.

The rearrangement links TRBV28 to TRBJ1-1, with D perhaps matching TRBD1 (5 bases). This CDR3 has 16 amino acids. Trimming pared 2 bases from V and 0 bases from J, leaving 13 bases between. Per germline, CDR1 MDHEN and CDR2 SYDVKM. CDR3: CASSLRGGGVNTEAFF. CDR3 in DNA: TGTGCCAGCAGTTTACGGGGCGGGGGGGTGAACACTGAAGCTTTCTTT. The entire variable domain, with the rest obtained from reference TRBV28 and TRBJ1-1, is as follows: DVKVTQSSRYLVKRTGEKVFLECVQDMDHENMFWYRQDPGLGLRLIYFSYDVKMKEKGDIPEGYSVSREKKERFSLILESASTNQTSMYLCASSLRGGGVNTEAFFGQGTRLTVV.

This clonotype was counted ten times or more. The chain is built from TRBV7-2 and TRBJ2-7; 7 positions match TRBD1. Germline lookup yields CDR1 SGHTA and CDR2 FQGNSA. The V and J ends lost 4 bases and 3 bases, in that order; junction bases with no gene match: 12. CDR3 length: 16 amino acids. The CDR3 protein is CASSSRDSFPYYEQYF. The CDR3 DNA reads as TGTGCCAGCAGCTCCCGGGACAGCTTCCCCTACTACGAGCAGTACTTC.

This clonotype was detected ten times or more. The rearrangement joins TRBV3-1 to TRBJ1-4; 7 bases are shared with TRBD1. The CDR3 is 16 residues long. Per germline, CDR1 LGHDT and CDR2 YNNKEL (reference sequence). J was trimmed by 10 bases and V by 5 bases; bases with no gene match: 16. The chain's CDR3 is CASSGLRTGLEGKLFF. DNA for the CDR3: TGTGCCAGCAGCGGACTACGGACAGGCCTAGAGGGAAAACTGTTTTTT.

This chain connects TRBV7-9 to TRBJ2-2, with a possible D match to TRBD1 (6 bases). Per the germline V gene, CDR1 is SEHNR and CDR2 is FQNEAQ (reference sequence). V shed 4 bases and J shed 0 bases, with 12 bases lying between them. The CDR3 has 16 amino acids. The CDR3 loop reads CASSSNRDPNTGELFF. The CDR3 DNA sequence: TGTGCCAGCAGCTCAAACAGGGACCCGAACACCGGGGAGCTGTTTTTT. The full variable domain, with the rest looked up from reference TRBV7-9 and TRBJ2-2, is DTGVSQNPRHKITKRGQNVTFRCDPISEHNRLYWYRQTLGQGPEFLTYFQNEAQLEKSRLLSDRFSAERPKGSFSTLEIQRTEQGDSAMYLCASSSNRDPNTGELFFGEGSRLTVL.

This clonotype showed up many times. The V gene is TRBV7-2, the J gene TRBJ2-1; 13 nucleotides agree with TRBD2. V shed 1 base and J 10 bases; nucleotides not matched to a gene: 10. This CDR3 comprises 17 residues. Germline assignment: CDR1 SGHTA and CDR2 FQGNSA. The CDR3 sequence is CASSLGDPGLAGLEQFF. CDR3 nucleotide sequence: TGTGCCAGCAGCTTAGGGGATCCGGGACTAGCGGGGCTAGAGCAGTTCTTC.